Given below is one T cell receptor beta chain in context. This specimen belongs to a study of technical replicates of blood from a few donors. This table comes from immunoSEQ multiplex PCR, and its TCRdb copy is limited to in-frame clones, with some not included. The data contain some 77,000 clones, just over 85% of them seen just once; the ten biggest clones take up 4.5% to 5.5%. Germline V gene data show CDR1 as SGHRS and CDR2 as YFSETQ. J was trimmed by 6 bases and V by 0 bases; bases with no gene match: 3. The CDR3 spans 14 residues. The V call is TRBV5-1, the J call TRBJ2-3; TRBD1 matches 8 bases. Sequencing was done on a sample of PBMCs. This TCR derives from a human donor in good health. Some clones in this sample may be carry-over from other donors' samples. CDR3 nucleotides: TGCGCCAGCAGCTTGGGGGACAGGACTGATACGCAGTATTTT. Encoded protein: CASSLGDRTDTQYF.